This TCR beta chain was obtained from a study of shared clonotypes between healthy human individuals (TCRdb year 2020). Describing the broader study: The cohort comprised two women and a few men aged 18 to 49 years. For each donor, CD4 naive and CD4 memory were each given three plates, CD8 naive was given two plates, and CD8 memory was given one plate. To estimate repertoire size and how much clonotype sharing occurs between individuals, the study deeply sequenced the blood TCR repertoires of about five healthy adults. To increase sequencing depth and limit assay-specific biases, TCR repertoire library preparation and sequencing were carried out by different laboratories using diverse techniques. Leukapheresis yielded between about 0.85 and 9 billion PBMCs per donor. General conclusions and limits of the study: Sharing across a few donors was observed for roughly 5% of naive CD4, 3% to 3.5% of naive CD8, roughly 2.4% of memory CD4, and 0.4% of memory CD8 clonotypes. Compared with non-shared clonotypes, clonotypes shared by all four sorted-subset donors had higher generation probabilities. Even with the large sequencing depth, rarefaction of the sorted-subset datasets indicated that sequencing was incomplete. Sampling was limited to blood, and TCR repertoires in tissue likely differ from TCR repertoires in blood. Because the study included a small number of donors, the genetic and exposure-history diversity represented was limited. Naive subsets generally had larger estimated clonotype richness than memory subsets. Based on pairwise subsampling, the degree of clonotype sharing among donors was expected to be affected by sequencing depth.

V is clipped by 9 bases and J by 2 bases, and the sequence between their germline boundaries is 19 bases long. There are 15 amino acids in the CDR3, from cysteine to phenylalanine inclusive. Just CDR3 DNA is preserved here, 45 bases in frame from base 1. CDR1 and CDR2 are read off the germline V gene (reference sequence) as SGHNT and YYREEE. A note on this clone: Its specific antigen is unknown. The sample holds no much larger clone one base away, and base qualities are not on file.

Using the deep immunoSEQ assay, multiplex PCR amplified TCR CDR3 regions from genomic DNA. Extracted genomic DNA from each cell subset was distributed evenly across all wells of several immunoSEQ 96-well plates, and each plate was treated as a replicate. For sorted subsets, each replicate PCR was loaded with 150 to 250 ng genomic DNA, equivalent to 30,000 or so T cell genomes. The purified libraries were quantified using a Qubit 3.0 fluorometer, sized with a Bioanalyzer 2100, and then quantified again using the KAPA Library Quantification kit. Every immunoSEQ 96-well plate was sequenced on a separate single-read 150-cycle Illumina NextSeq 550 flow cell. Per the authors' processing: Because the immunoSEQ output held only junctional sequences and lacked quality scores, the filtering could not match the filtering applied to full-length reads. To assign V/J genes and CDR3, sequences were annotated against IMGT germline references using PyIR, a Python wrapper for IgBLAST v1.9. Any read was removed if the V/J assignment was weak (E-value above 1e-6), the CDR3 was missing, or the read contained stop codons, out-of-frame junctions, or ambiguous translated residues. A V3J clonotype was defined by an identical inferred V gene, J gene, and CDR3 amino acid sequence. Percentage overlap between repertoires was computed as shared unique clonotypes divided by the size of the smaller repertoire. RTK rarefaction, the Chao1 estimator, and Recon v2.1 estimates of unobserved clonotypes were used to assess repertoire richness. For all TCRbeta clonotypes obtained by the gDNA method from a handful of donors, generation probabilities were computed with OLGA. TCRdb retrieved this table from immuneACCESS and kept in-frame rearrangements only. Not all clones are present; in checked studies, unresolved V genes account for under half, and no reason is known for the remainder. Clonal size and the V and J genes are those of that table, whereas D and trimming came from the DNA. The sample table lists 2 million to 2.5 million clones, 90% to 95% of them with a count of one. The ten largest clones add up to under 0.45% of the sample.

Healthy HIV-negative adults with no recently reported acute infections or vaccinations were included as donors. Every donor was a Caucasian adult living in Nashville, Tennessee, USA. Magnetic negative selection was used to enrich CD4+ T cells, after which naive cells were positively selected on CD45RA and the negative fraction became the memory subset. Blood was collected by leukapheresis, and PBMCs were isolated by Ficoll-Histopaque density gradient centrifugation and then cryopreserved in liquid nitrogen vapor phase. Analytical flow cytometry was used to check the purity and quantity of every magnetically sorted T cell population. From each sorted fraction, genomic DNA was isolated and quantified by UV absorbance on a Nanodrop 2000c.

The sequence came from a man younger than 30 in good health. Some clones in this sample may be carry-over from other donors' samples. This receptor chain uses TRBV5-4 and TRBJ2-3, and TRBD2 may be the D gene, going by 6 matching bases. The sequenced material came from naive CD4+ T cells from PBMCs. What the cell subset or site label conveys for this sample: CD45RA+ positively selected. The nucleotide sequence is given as TGTGCCACTCACAGTCGGCGGGACGCCACAGATACGCAGTATTTT. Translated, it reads CATHSRRDATDTQYF.